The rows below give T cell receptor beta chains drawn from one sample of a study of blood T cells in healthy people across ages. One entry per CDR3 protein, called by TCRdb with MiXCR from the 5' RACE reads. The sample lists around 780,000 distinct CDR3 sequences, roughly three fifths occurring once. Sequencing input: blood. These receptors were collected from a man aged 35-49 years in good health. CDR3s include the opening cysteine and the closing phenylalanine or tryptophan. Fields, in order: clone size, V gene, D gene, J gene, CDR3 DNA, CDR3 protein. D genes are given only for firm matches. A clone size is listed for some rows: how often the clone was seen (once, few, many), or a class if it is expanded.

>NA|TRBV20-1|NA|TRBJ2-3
TGCAGTGCCCTCCCGGAGAGAGGCACAGATACGCAGTATTTT
CSALPERGTDTQYF
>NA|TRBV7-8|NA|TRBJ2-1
TGTGCCAGCAGCTTCACAACCGAGCAGTTCTTC
CASSFTTEQFF
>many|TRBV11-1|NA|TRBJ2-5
TGTGCCAGCAGCCCGCGGACGGGGTCGGAGACCCAGTACTTC
CASSPRTGSETQYF
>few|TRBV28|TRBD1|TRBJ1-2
TGTGCCAGCAGTCCAGGGGGACAAACTCTGGGACGGGGCTACACCTTC
CASSPGGQTLGRGYTF
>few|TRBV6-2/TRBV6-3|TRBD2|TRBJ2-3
TGTGCCAGCGAGCCGGGGGGATACACAGATACGCAGTATTTT
CASEPGGYTDTQYF
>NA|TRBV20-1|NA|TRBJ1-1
TGCAGTGCTAGAGATGGGAGGGGAACTGAAGCTTTCTTT
CSARDGRGTEAFF
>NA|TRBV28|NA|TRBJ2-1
TGTGCCAGCAGTCCAGGTTCGGGATTCTCCTACAATGAGCAGTTCTTC
CASSPGSGFSYNEQFF
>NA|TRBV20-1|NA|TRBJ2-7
TGCAGTGCTGCCGGCGATTACGAGCAGTACTTC
CSAAGDYEQYF
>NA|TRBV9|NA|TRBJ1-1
TGTGCCAGCAGCGTAGGGGCGGGGGGCGAAGGCACTGAAGCTTTCTTT
CASSVGAGGEGTEAFF
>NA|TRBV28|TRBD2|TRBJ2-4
TGTGCCAGCAGTTTGGGACTAGCGAACATTCAGTACTTC
CASSLGLANIQYF
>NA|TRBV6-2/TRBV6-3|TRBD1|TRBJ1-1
TGTGCCAGCAGCCCTCAAACAGGGGGCTTCACTGAAGCTTTCTTT
CASSPQTGGFTEAFF
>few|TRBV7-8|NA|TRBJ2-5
TGTGCCAGCACCTCGAGTCGAGTGTATTTGTGGGAGACCCAGTACTTC
CASTSSRVYLWETQYF
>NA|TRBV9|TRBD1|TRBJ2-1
TGTGCCAGCACCAGGGGGACAGGGCTGGATGAGCAGTTCTTC
CASTRGTGLDEQFF
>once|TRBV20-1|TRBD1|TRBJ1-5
TGCAGTGCTCGACAGGGGGAAGGAAGCAATCAGCCCCAGCATTTT
CSARQGEGSNQPQHF
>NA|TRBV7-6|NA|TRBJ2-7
TGTGCCAGCAGCTCTACAGGGCCGGGGCAGTACTTC
CASSSTGPGQYF
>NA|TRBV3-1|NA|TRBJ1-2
TGTGCCAGCAGCCAAGCAGGGGCGCGTGGTGGCTACACCTTC
CASSQAGARGGYTF
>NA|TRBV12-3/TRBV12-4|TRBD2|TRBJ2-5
TGTGCCAGCAAGAAGGGACTAGCGGGGCCTCTGCCGTACTTC
CASKKGLAGPLPYF
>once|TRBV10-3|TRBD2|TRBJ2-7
TGTGCCATCAGTGGGACTAGCGGGAGGGCCAATGAGCAGTACTTC
CAISGTSGRANEQYF
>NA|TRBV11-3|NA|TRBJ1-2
TGTGCCAGCAGCTTTACTCTGGGGGCTGGTGGCTATGGCTACACCTTC
CASSFTLGAGGYGYTF
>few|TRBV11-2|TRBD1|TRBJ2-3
TGTGCCAGCAGCACCAGACAGGGGCACACAGATACGCAGTATTTT
CASSTRQGHTDTQYF
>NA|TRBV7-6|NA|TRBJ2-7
TGTGCCAGCAGCTCGGGGGACCTTAATAAGAAATGGCTGTCCTACAATGAGCAGTACTTC
CASSSGDLNKKWLSYNEQYF
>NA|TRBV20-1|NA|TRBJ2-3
TGCAGTGCTAGAGATGGGACGGGGACTAGCACAGATACGCAGTATTTT
CSARDGTGTSTDTQYF